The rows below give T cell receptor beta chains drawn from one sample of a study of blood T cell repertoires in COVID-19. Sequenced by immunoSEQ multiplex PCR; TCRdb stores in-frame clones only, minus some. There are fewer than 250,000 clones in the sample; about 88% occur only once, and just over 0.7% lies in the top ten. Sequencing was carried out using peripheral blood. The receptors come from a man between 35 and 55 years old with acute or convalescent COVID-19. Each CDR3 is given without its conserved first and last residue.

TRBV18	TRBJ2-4	ASSAGHEAKNIQY
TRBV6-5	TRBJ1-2	ASSYPGQGYYGYT
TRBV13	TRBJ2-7	ASSLFGTIYEQY
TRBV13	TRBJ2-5	ASSFQTGSPGETQY
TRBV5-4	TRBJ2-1	ASSLAYRAVEQF
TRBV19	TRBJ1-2	ASAKGGATGYGYT
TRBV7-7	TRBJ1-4	ASSSIRQGRNEKLF
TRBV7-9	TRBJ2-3	ASSLGQGGVSTDTQY
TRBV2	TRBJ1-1	ASRLEGAAAEAF
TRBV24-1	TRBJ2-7	ATSDPGAGGYEQY
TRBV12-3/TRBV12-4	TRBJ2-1	ASIGGNNEQF
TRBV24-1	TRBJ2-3	ATSDPVRADTQY
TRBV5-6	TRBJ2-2	ASSLGDGELF
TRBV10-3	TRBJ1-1	AISEPNRKMNTEAF
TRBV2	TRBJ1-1	ASSESINTEAF
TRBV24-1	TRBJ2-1	ATSTGTSGPYNEQF
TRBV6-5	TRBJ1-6	ASIPLIGDSPLH
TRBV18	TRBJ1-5	ASSPGQGLVQPQH
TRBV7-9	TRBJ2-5	ASSFAVVRRPQGETQY
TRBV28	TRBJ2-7	ASSLLPGGQDEQY
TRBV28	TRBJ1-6	ATTGSSSYNSPLH
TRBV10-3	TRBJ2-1	AIGEWGGVDEQF
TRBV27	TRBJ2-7	ASSLWWREGPINYEQY
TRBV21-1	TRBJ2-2	ASSKLPGGSGGVLTGELF
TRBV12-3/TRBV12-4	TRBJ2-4	ASGPQGGNIQY
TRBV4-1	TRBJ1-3	ASSQEPRTGRRGGNTIY
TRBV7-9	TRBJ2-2	ASSLAAGYGAGELF
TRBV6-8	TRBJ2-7	ASSYSKFREGFYEQY
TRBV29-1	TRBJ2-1	SVLIAGAVDEQF
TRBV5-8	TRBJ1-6	ASSSGVYYNSPLH
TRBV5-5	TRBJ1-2	ASSRRDGTYGYT
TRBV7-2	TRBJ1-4	ASSPRTGPFNEKLF
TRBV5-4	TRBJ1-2	ASSPGHGYT
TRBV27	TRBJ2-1	ASSFYGTSVPTRKF
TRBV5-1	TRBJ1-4	ASSPQGGTNEKLF
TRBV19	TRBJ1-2	ASSLDRDRYGYT
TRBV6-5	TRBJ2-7	ASSIAGTQNEQY
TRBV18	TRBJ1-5	ASSPPGRGQNQPQH
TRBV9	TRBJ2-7	ASSVGEVAYEQY
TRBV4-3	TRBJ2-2	ATEGAGELF
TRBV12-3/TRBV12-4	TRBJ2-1	ASSSRLEQF
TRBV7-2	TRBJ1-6	ASSSNAGTGDSPLH
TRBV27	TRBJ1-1	ASSKLQEGRGLTLNTEAF
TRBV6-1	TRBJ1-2	ASSEAQGSGYGYT
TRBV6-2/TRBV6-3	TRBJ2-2	ASSYPSGQLINTGELF
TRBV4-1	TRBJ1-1	ASSQDGRGAF
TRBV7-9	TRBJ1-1	ASSSPWRGLTEAF
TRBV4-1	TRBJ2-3	ASSHTSESTDTQY
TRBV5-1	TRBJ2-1	ASSFGGGAVYNEQF
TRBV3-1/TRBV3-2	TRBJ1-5	ASSQGGRQPQH
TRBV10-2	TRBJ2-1	ATWDRRNLVNEQF
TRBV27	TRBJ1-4	ASGFSGKEKLF
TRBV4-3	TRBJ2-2	ASSQDRAGLGPGELF
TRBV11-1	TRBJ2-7	ASSYGTGTYEQY
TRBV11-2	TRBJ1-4	ASSRGQGDEKLF
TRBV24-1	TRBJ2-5	ATSEPGHSMEETQY
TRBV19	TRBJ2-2	ASSMGTTEGELF
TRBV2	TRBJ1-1	ASRPGEGTEAF
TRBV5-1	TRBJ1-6	ASSAHGPGIQNSPLH